This T cell receptor (beta chain) stems from a study of blood T cell repertoires in COVID-19. Study in general: PBMCs, B-cell-depleted T cells, or T cells were the source of the cDNA or gDNA that made up the material.

V trimming: 0 bases; J trimming: 2 bases; junction bases outside the gene matches: 9. The CDR3 is 19 residues long. Germline V gene lookup returns CDR1 LGHNA and CDR2 YSLEER. The assay was immunoSEQ multiplex PCR, and TCRdb's table has in-frame clones only and misses some. The sample shows about 250,000 clones, 70% to 90% of them seen only once. In assigning cohorts, the study relied on participant-reported clinical history. Specimen: PBMCs or T cells enriched from blood (not recorded which). The chain combines TRBV4-3 with TRBJ2-7, with TRBD2 matching 14 bases. This clonotype was sampled from a man aged 35 to 55 who had recovered from COVID-19. Here the CDR3 reads CASSQEVTSGGALPYEQYF. The CDR3 DNA follows: TGCGCCAGCAGCCAAGAAGTGACTAGCGGGGGGGCCCTACCCTACGAGCAGTACTTC.